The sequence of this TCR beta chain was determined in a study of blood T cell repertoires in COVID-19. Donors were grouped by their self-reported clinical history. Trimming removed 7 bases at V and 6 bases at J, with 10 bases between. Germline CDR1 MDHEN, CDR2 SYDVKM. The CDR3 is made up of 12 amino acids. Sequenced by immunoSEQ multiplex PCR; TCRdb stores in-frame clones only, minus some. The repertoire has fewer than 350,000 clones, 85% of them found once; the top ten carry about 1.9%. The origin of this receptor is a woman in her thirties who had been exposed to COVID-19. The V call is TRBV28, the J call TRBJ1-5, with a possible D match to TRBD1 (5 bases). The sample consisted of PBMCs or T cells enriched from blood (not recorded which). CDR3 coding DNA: TGTGCCAGCACTCCTAGGGGTCAGCCCCAGCATTTT. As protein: CASTPRGQPQHF.